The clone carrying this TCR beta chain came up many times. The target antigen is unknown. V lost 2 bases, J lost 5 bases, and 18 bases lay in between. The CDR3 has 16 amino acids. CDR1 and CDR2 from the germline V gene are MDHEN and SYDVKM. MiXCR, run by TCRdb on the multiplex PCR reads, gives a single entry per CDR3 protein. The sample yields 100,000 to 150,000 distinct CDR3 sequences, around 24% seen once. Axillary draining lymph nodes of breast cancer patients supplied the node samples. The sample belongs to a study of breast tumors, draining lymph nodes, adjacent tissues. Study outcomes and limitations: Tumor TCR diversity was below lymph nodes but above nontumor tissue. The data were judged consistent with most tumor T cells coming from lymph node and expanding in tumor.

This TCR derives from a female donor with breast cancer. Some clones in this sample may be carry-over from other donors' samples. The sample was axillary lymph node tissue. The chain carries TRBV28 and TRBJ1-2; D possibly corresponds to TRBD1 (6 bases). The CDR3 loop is CASSLGGQGGPYGYTF. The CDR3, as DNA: TGTGCCAGCAGTTTAGGGGGACAAGGAGGGCCTTATGGCTACACCTTC.